The rows below give T cell receptor beta chains drawn from one sample of a study of T-cell memory formation after mild COVID-19. TCRdb re-derived calls from the 5' RACE reads in MiXCR, one entry per CDR3 protein. Among about 410,000 distinct CDR3 sequences listed, 20% to 25% were seen once. Sequenced sample: PBMCs or a T cell subset sorted from them (not recorded which). These receptors came from an adult woman who had mild COVID-19 (a few samples of this study predate the infection). Cell type and time point are not known. CDR3s include the opening cysteine and the closing phenylalanine or tryptophan. D genes are given only for firm matches. Expanded clones are given a class, and other clones once, few, many or no size at all.

NA,NA,TRBJ1-5,TRBV12-3/TRBV12-4,CASSHGEDQPQHF,TGTGCCAGCAGTCACGGGGAGGATCAGCCCCAGCATTTT
NA,NA,TRBJ2-7,TRBV18,CASSPDSISYEQYF,TGTGCCAGCTCACCCGACTCAATCTCCTACGAGCAGTACTTC
few,NA,TRBJ2-2,TRBV6-6,CASSYPDYEGTGELFF,TGTGCCAGCAGTTACCCCGACTATGAGGGCACCGGGGAGCTGTTTTTT
few,NA,TRBJ2-2,TRBV6-2/TRBV6-3,CASSYETVNTGELFF,TGTGCCAGCAGTTACGAGACAGTGAACACCGGGGAGCTGTTTTTT
many,NA,TRBJ2-5,TRBV9,CASSVGFQETQYF,TGTGCCAGCAGCGTAGGGTTCCAAGAGACCCAGTACTTC
NA,NA,TRBJ1-4,TRBV7-2,CASSFGGFNEKLFF,TGTGCCAGCAGCTTCGGGGGGTTTAATGAAAAACTGTTTTTT
few,TRBD1,TRBJ1-2,TRBV28,CASSPGTGTFGYTF,TGTGCCAGCAGTCCCGGGACAGGGACCTTCGGCTACACCTTC
NA,NA,TRBJ2-5,TRBV10-3,CATAYQETQYF,TGTGCCACCGCGTACCAAGAGACCCAGTACTTC
NA,TRBD1,TRBJ2-7,TRBV7-2,CAVRSGTGSYEQYF,TGTGCCGTAAGGTCCGGGACAGGCTCCTACGAGCAGTACTTC
few,NA,TRBJ2-1,TRBV24-1,CATSDPGFGNNEQFF,TGTGCCACCAGTGACCCCGGTTTCGGGAACAATGAGCAGTTCTTC
NA,NA,TRBJ1-2,TRBV18,CASSPPLYSSGINYGYTF,TGTGCCAGCTCACCACCGTTATACAGTTCTGGGATTAACTATGGCTACACCTTC
once,NA,TRBJ2-7,TRBV9,CASSVGTFSYEQYF,TGTGCCAGCAGCGTCGGGACGTTCTCCTACGAGCAGTACTTC
few,NA,TRBJ2-5,TRBV5-1,CASSTGLSGTQYF,TGCGCCAGCAGCACGGGACTGTCGGGGACCCAGTACTTC
NA,NA,TRBJ2-7,TRBV10-2,CASSEMGFQYF,TGCGCCAGCAGTGAGATGGGTTTTCAGTACTTC
NA,NA,TRBJ1-2,TRBV9,CASSGLPGQPRGYGYTF,TGTGCCAGCAGCGGACTCCCCGGACAGCCCAGAGGATATGGCTACACCTTC
NA,NA,TRBJ1-5,TRBV15,CATSGLGPSNQPQHF,TGTGCCACCAGCGGATTAGGGCCAAGCAATCAGCCCCAGCATTTT
few,TRBD1,TRBJ2-5,TRBV18,CASSPPGVRGQETQYF,TGTGCCAGCTCACCACCGGGCGTCAGGGGGCAGGAGACCCAGTACTTC
NA,NA,TRBJ2-3,TRBV6-1,CASSEASLADTQYF,TGTGCCAGCAGTGAAGCTAGCTTGGCAGATACGCAGTATTTT
few,TRBD2,TRBJ2-3,TRBV7-2,CASSLFGSGGPPSTDTQYF,TGTGCCAGCAGCTTATTCGGAAGCGGGGGGCCACCTAGCACAGATACGCAGTATTTT
NA,NA,TRBJ1-2,TRBV10-3,CAISEDPEHGYTF,TGTGCCATCAGTGAGGACCCAGAGCATGGCTACACCTTC
few,TRBD1,TRBJ1-2,TRBV6-6,CASSYLGQGISGYGYTF,TGTGCCAGCAGTTATTTGGGACAGGGTATCAGTGGCTATGGCTACACCTTC
few,TRBD1,TRBJ1-3,TRBV9,CASTIKQGGNTIYF,TGTGCCAGCACCATCAAACAGGGGGGAAACACCATATATTTT
NA,NA,TRBJ1-2,TRBV9,CASSSLDGGYGYTF,TGTGCCAGCAGCTCCCTGGACGGGGGCTATGGCTACACCTTC
many,TRBD2,TRBJ2-7,TRBV6-2/TRBV6-3,CASSFPTVTSGRYYEQYF,TGTGCCAGCAGCTTCCCAACCGTGACTAGCGGGAGATACTACGAGCAGTACTTC
once,TRBD2,TRBJ2-5,TRBV7-3,CASSPGLAGATQYF,TGTGCCAGCAGCCCCGGACTAGCGGGAGCGACCCAGTACTTC
few,NA,TRBJ1-1,TRBV11-2,CASSLELGTPGTEAFF,TGTGCCAGCAGCTTAGAACTTGGGACTCCGGGCACTGAAGCTTTCTTT
few,NA,TRBJ1-5,TRBV24-1,CATSDSWSGGGNQPQHF,TGTGCCACCAGTGATTCTTGGTCAGGTGGGGGCAATCAGCCCCAGCATTTT
few,NA,TRBJ2-7,TRBV2,CASAGGGVGRFGGEQYF,TGTGCCAGCGCCGGAGGTGGGGTGGGGCGGTTTGGAGGCGAGCAGTACTTC
few,TRBD2,TRBJ2-7,TRBV11-1,CASSPRLAGTYEQYF,TGTGCCAGCAGCCCGCGTTTAGCGGGAACCTACGAGCAGTACTTC
NA,TRBD2,TRBJ2-1,TRBV2,CASSGRIAGPYNEQFF,TGTGCCAGCAGTGGGAGGATAGCGGGACCCTACAATGAGCAGTTCTTC
NA,TRBD1,TRBJ2-3,TRBV23-1,CASRPQGAKATDTQYF,TGCGCCAGCAGGCCCCAGGGGGCGAAGGCCACAGATACGCAGTATTTT
NA,NA,TRBJ2-3,TRBV18,CASSSNRETQYF,TGTGCCAGCTCATCCAACAGGGAGACGCAGTATTTT
NA,NA,TRBJ1-3,TRBV5-1,CASTTEGSVGNTIYF,TGCGCCAGTACCACTGAGGGATCCGTAGGAAACACCATATATTTT
NA,NA,TRBJ1-2,TRBV5-6,CASSPGRRNYGYTF,TGTGCCAGCAGCCCGGGACGGCGCAACTATGGCTACACCTTC
NA,TRBD2,TRBJ2-2,TRBV7-2,CASSYQRERGGELFF,TGTGCCAGCAGCTACCAGCGGGAGAGAGGCGGGGAGCTGTTTTTT
few,NA,TRBJ1-1,TRBV7-9,CASSLAVQGGAGTEAFF,TGTGCCAGCAGCTTAGCGGTTCAAGGGGGGGCTGGCACTGAAGCTTTCTTT
NA,TRBD2,TRBJ2-2,TRBV7-3,CASSSHIGLAGGPNTGELFF,TGTGCCAGCAGCTCCCATATAGGACTAGCGGGAGGGCCAAACACCGGGGAGCTGTTTTTT
many,NA,TRBJ2-1,TRBV12-3/TRBV12-4,CASSLQAAGREQFF,TGTGCCAGCAGTTTACAAGCGGCGGGACGTGAGCAGTTCTTC
NA,NA,TRBJ1-2,TRBV15,CATSRDGLYGYTF,TGTGCCACCAGCAGAGATGGTTTGTATGGCTACACCTTC
NA,TRBD1,TRBJ1-1,TRBV4-2,CASSQGGDRGYTEAFF,TGTGCCAGCAGCCAAGGGGGAGACAGGGGATACACTGAAGCTTTCTTT